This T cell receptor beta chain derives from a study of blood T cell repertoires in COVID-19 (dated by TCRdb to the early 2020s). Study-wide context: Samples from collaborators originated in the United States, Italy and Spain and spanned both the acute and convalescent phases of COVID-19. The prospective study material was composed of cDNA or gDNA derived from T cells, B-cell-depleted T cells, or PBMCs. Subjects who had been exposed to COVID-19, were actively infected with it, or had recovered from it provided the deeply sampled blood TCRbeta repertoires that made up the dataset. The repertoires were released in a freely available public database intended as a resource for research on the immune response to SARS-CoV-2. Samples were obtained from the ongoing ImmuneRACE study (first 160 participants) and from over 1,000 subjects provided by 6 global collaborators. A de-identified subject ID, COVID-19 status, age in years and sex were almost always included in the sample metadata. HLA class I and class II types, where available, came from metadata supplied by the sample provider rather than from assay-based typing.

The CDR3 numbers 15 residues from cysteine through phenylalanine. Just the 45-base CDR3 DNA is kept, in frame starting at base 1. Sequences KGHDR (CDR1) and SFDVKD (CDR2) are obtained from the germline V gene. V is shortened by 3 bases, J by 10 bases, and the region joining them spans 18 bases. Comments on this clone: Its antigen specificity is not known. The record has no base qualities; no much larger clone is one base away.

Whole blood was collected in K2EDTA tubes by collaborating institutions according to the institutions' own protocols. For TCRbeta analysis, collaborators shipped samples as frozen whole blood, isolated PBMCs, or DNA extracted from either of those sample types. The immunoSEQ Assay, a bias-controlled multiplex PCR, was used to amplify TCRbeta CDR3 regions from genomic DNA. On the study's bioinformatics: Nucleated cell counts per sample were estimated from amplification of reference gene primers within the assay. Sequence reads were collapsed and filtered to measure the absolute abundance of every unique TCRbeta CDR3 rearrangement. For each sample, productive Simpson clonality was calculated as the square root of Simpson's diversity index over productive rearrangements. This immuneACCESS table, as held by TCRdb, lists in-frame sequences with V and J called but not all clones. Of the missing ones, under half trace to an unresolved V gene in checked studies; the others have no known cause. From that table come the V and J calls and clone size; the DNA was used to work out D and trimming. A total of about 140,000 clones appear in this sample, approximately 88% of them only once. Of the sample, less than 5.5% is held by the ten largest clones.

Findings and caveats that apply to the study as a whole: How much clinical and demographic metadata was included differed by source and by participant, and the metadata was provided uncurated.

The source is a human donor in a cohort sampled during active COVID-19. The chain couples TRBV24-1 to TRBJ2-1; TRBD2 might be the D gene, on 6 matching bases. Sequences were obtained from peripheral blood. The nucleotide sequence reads TGTGCCACCAGTGATCCCTTTAGCGGCCGGGGGGAGCAGTTCTTC. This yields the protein CATSDPFSGRGEQFF.